A selection of T cell receptor beta chains follows, all from one sample in a study of CD8 T cells in ankylosing spondylitis. TCRdb independently ran MiXCR on the 5' RACE reads; one entry per CDR3 protein. The sample has roughly 350,000 distinct CDR3 sequences, 8% seen once. The sequenced material came from blood, either unsorted or a sorted T cell fraction (not recorded which). Source of these receptors: a male donor with ankylosing spondylitis. Both conserved end residues are part of each CDR3. A D gene is named only where the DNA matches it firmly. The size field is filled for only some rows; it gives once, few, many or a size class.

V,D,J,size,DNA,CDR3
TRBV10-3,.,TRBJ2-7,many,TGTGCCATCAGTGTAGTGGAGAACGAGCAGTACTTC,CAISVVENEQYF
TRBV10-3,TRBD2,TRBJ2-1,many,TGTGCCATCAGCGGGGGGGTCTCCTACAATGAGCAGTTCTTC,CAISGGVSYNEQFF
TRBV9,.,TRBJ2-7,few,TGTGCCAGCAGCGTAGACAGAAACTCCTACGAGCAGTACTTC,CASSVDRNSYEQYF
TRBV29-1,.,TRBJ2-3,many,TGCAGCGTGGGGGGACTCCAAGGACCCACAGATACGCAGTATTTT,CSVGGLQGPTDTQYF
TRBV20-1,.,TRBJ1-5,.,TGCAGTGCTAGAAGGGGGAGTCAGCCCCAGCATTTT,CSARRGSQPQHF
TRBV28,TRBD2,TRBJ2-3,.,TGTGCCAGCAGTGAAGAACTGGGGACTAGCGGGAGGTTGGTAGATACGCAGTATTTT,CASSEELGTSGRLVDTQYF
TRBV20-1,.,TRBJ2-7,.,TGCAGTGCCAGAGGGCCCGAGGCTTACGAGCAGTACTTC,CSARGPEAYEQYF
TRBV29-1,TRBD2,TRBJ2-2,few,TGCAGCGTGCGGACTAGCGGGACCACCGGGGAGCTGTTTTTT,CSVRTSGTTGELFF
TRBV2,.,TRBJ2-6,few,TGTGCCAGCATTCGGTCCCCCGCCTCTGGGGCCAACGTCCTGACTTTC,CASIRSPASGANVLTF
TRBV20-1,TRBD1,TRBJ2-7,few,TGCAGTGCCCTAGTGGGACAGGGGGGGATCGAGCAGTACTTC,CSALVGQGGIEQYF
TRBV27,.,TRBJ1-6,few,TGTGCCAGCACGTCACAGGGATTCAATTCACCCCTCCACTTT,CASTSQGFNSPLHF
TRBV7-2,TRBD1,TRBJ1-1,many,TGTGCCAGCAGCTTAGCGCAGGGGGCGGCGAACACTGAAGCTTTCTTT,CASSLAQGAANTEAFF
TRBV5-1,.,TRBJ1-1,many,TGCGCCAGCAGCTTTTGGGGGTGGAACACTGAAGCTTTCTTT,CASSFWGWNTEAFF
TRBV20-1,TRBD2,TRBJ2-3,.,TGCAGTGCCCTACGAGTAGCGGGAAGCACAGATACGCAGTATTTT,CSALRVAGSTDTQYF
TRBV11-2,TRBD2,TRBJ2-1,few,TGTGCCAGCAGCTTAGTTAGGGCTAGCGGGAGGCTGAGCTCCTACAATGAGCAGTTCTTC,CASSLVRASGRLSSYNEQFF
TRBV20-1,.,TRBJ2-7,many,TGCAGTGCTGGCTCCTACGAGCAGTACTTC,CSAGSYEQYF
TRBV28,.,TRBJ1-1,few,TGTGCCAGCAGTACCGGTCGACTTGAAGCTTTCTTT,CASSTGRLEAFF
TRBV5-6,.,TRBJ1-1,few,TGTGCCAGCAGCGTGGATGACAGAAAAGCTTTCTTT,CASSVDDRKAFF
TRBV5-1,TRBD2,TRBJ2-7,few,TGCGCCAGCAGCGCGGGACTAGCGGGAGGGCAGCAGTACTTC,CASSAGLAGGQQYF
TRBV20-1,TRBD1,TRBJ2-3,few,TGCAGTGCTAGAATTGGGACAGGGACAGATACGCAGTATTTT,CSARIGTGTDTQYF
TRBV20-1,.,TRBJ2-1,.,TGCAGTGCTAACTCCGACAGCTACAATGAGCAGTTCTTC,CSANSDSYNEQFF
TRBV27,TRBD1,TRBJ2-7,many,TGTGCCAGCAGTTGGGACAGGAGCTCCTACGAGCAGTACTTC,CASSWDRSSYEQYF
TRBV7-6,TRBD1,TRBJ1-1,many,TGTGCCAGCAGCCCAACACAGGGGAGCACTGAAGCTTTCTTT,CASSPTQGSTEAFF
TRBV29-1,.,TRBJ1-1,.,TGCAGCGTGGGGGAAGGAGGATATGCTTTCTTT,CSVGEGGYAFF
TRBV20-1,.,TRBJ2-7,.,TGCAGTGCTAGTAGTACAGGGAACTACGAGCAGTACTTC,CSASSTGNYEQYF
TRBV12-3/TRBV12-4,TRBD2,TRBJ2-1,many,TGTGCCAGCAGCCGACATAGCGGGAGAGGCGTAGATGAGCAGTTCTTC,CASSRHSGRGVDEQFF
TRBV5-1,.,TRBJ2-1,few,TGCGCCAGCAGCTTCCTAGCGTCTAATGAGCAGTTCTTC,CASSFLASNEQFF
TRBV7-3,TRBD2,TRBJ2-3,many,TGTGCCAGCAGCTTAGGCCTAGCGGTCACAGATACGCAGTATTTT,CASSLGLAVTDTQYF
TRBV7-6,.,TRBJ1-5,.,TGTGCCAGCAGCTCTACAGGTTACAATCAGCCCCAGCATTTT,CASSSTGYNQPQHF
TRBV6-1,TRBD2,TRBJ2-1,.,TGTGCCAGTAAGAGGACTAGCGCAGACAATGAGCAGTTCTTC,CASKRTSADNEQFF
TRBV30,.,TRBJ1-3,.,TGTGCCTGGAGTCCGGGAGGGAATGGAAACACCATATATTTT,CAWSPGGNGNTIYF
TRBV6-5,TRBD1,TRBJ2-5,.,TGTGCCAGCAGTTTTAACAGGGGGCGAGAGACCCAGTACTTC,CASSFNRGRETQYF
TRBV6-2/TRBV6-3,TRBD2,TRBJ2-3,many,TGTGCCAGCAGACAACTAGCGGGAGGCCTTGATGATACGCAGTATTTT,CASRQLAGGLDDTQYF
TRBV7-2,.,TRBJ2-7,few,TGTGCCAGCAGCTCGAGCTGGGGAGGTCTCTACGAGCAGTACTTC,CASSSSWGGLYEQYF
TRBV27,TRBD2,TRBJ2-2,.,TGTGCCAGCACCCTTTGGTGGTTTAGCGGGAGACCGAACACCGGGGAGCTGTTTTTT,CASTLWWFSGRPNTGELFF